Here is one TCR beta chain with its context. The antigen is not known. TCRdb recomputed clones from the PCR reads via MiXCR. The data hold around 37,000 clones, with approximately 24% observed a single time. Among the patients, none had received any treatment before thyroid surgery. The data belong to a study of metastatic and nonmetastatic thyroid tumors. Study-wide background: It was across blood and tumor or nodule tissue from malignant and benign thyroid patients that repertoires were compared. Study outcomes and limitations: Across blood and tumor, TCR beta diversity in malignant thyroid tumors was reportedly significantly higher than in benign nodules.

The sequence was collected from a female donor with papillary thyroid cancer or a benign thyroid nodule (not recorded which). Some clones in this sample may be carry-over from other donors' samples. The sample consisted of tumor tissue.

CDR3 in amino acids: CASSLHGDSGEQYF. Written as DNA, the CDR3 is TGTGCCAGCAGCTTACACGGGGATTCAGGCGAGCAGTACTTC. V usage is TRBV7-3 and J usage is TRBJ2-7; D perhaps matches TRBD2 (5 bases). The V end was cut by 2 bases, the J end by 6 bases, with 14 bases between. The V gene's germline CDR1 is SGHTA and CDR2 FQGTGA. The CDR3 has 14 residues.